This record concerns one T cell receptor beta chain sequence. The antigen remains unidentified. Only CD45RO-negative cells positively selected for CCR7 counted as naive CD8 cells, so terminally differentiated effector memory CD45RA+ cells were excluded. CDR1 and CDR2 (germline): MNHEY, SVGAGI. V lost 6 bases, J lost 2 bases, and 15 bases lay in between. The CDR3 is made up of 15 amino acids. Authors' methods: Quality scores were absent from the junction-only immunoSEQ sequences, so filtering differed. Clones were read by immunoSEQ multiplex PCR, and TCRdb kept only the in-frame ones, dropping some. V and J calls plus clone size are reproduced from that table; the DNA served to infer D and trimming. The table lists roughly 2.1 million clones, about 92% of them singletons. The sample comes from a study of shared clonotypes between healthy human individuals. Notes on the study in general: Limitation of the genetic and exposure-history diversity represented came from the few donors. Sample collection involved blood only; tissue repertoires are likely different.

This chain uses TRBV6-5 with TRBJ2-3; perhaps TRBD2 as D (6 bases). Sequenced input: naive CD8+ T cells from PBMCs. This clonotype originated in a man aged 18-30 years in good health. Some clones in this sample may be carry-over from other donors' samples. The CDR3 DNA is TGTGCCAGCAGGAGGGGACGGCGGGACACAGATACGCAGTATTTT. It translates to CASRRGRRDTDTQYF.